The 28 T cell receptor beta chains presented below share a single source sample, sequenced in a study of human CD8 memory T cell subsets. TCR beta was sequenced from UMI-tagged 5' RACE libraries. TCRdb reprocessed the 5' RACE reads, keeping one entry per CDR3 protein, no DNA. This table lists some 8,000 distinct CDR3 sequences. The sample taken for sequencing was CD8+ T cells from PBMCs. The receptors originated from a human donor in good health.

J is TRBJ2-1 and V is TRBV27; TCRdb gives TRBD1 as the D gene, but with no DNA this cannot be confirmed. CDR1 is MNHEY, CDR2 SMNVEV, per germline (reference sequence). This CDR3 has 15 residues. CDR3 protein: CASSLQGSTGNEQFF.

The chain joins TRBV28 to TRBJ2-3; TCRdb's assignment of TRBD1 cannot be checked, as there is no DNA. Germline-derived CDR1 and CDR2 are MDHEN and SYDVKM. This CDR3 contains 15 residues. The CDR3: CASSGDRGLEDTQYF.

V and J are TRBV7-9 and TRBJ2-1. This CDR3 is 12 amino acids long. CDR1 and CDR2 from the germline V gene are SEHNR and FQNEAQ (reference sequence). CDR3 loop: CASSSARNEQFF. The variable domain in full, completed from reference TRBV7-9 and TRBJ2-1, reads DTGVSQNPRHKITKRGQNVTFRCDPISEHNRLYWYRQTLGQGPEFLTYFQNEAQLEKSRLLSDRFSAERPKGSFSTLEIQRTEQGDSAMYLCASSSARNEQFFGPGTRLTVL.

The chain recombines TRBV28 with TRBJ2-7; the D call of TRBD2 rests on TCRdb alone, since no DNA is present to check it. CDR3 length: 14 residues. In germline, CDR1 is MDHEN, CDR2 SYDVKM. CDR3 in amino acids: CASSLFSAGGQLYF. The full variable domain, with the rest looked up from reference TRBV28 and TRBJ2-7, is DVKVTQSSRYLVKRTGEKVFLECVQDMDHENMFWYRQDPGLGLRLIYFSYDVKMKEKGDIPEGYSVSREKKERFSLILESASTNQTSMYLCASSLFSAGGQLYFGPGTRLTVT.

The rearrangement joins TRBV2 to TRBJ1-2; the TCRdb D gene call, TRBD1, has no DNA to confirm it. The germline V gene encodes CDR1 SNHLY and CDR2 FYNNEI. The CDR3 is 15 residues long. The CDR3 loop reads CASSDPGQGVYGYTF.

The genes are TRBV20-1 and TRBJ1-1; TCRdb calls TRBD1, which cannot be checked without DNA. The CDR3 covers 14 residues. Germline loops: CDR1 DFQATT, CDR2 SNEGSKA (reference sequence). The CDR3 sequence: CSARAPDGNTEAFF.

V is TRBV5-4 and J is TRBJ2-7; TCRdb's D call, TRBD1, is unchecked because there is no DNA. This CDR3 contains 16 residues. The germline CDR1 and CDR2 sequences are SGHNT and YYREEE (reference sequence). This CDR3 reads CASHAKGTGLTYEQYF.

The chain employs TRBV11-2 and TRBJ2-5; TCRdb proposes TRBD2, but this gene call is untestable without DNA. Germline V lookup: CDR1 SGHAT, CDR2 FQNNGV. The CDR3 contains 14 residues. The CDR3 loop is CASSLDQGLRAQYF.

This clonotype ranks as medium-sized in terms of frequency. The chain joins TRBV7-2 to TRBJ1-5. Germline CDR1 is SGHTA and CDR2 is FQGNSA. The CDR3 has 15 residues. The CDR3 loop reads CASSLVVEGNQPQHF. Together with reference TRBV7-2 and TRBJ1-5, the CDR3 gives the full variable domain: GAGVSQSPSNKVTEKGKDVELRCDPISGHTALYWYRQSLGQGLEFLIYFQGNSAPDKSGLPSDRFSAERTGGSVSTLTIQRTQQEDSAVYLCASSLVVEGNQPQHFGDGTRLSIL.

By frequency, this clonotype registers medium-sized. V usage is TRBV7-6 and J usage is TRBJ2-3; lacking DNA, the TRBD2 call made by TCRdb goes unchecked. CDR1 is SGHVS, CDR2 FNYEAQ, per germline. The CDR3 covers 16 residues. Here the CDR3 reads CASSLVQRGATDTQYF.

The gene calls are TRBV6-2 or TRBV6-3 and TRBJ1-4. Germline lookup yields CDR1 MNHEY and CDR2 SVGEGT. The CDR3 has 11 residues. CDR3 region: CASRLGTRLFF.

This chain connects TRBV5-8 to TRBJ2-3. Germline values: CDR1 SGHTS, CDR2 YDEGEE. The CDR3 spans 12 residues. CDR3 region: CASSFRLDTQYF.

This chain links TRBV3-1 with TRBJ1-4; no DNA is available, so the TRBD1 call from TCRdb remains unchecked. Germline lookup yields CDR1 LGHDT and CDR2 YNNKEL (reference sequence). The CDR3 is 16 amino acids. This chain's CDR3 is CASSLLRQNGIEKLFF.

The CDR3 sequence is CASSQDGTRDSYEQYF. The chain carries TRBV4-1 and TRBJ2-7; TCRdb lists TRBD2, though no DNA is available to test this call. Germline CDR1 is MGHRA and CDR2 is YSYEKL. This CDR3 has 16 amino acids.

Considering frequency, this clonotype is medium-sized. This chain joins TRBV7-2 and TRBJ2-3. The CDR3 spans 15 residues. Per the germline V gene, CDR1 is SGHTA and CDR2 is FQGNSA. CDR3 in amino acids: CASSLVDTPPDTQYF.

This chain uses TRBV11-1 with TRBJ1-6; the D call from TCRdb, TRBD1, cannot be confirmed without DNA. The CDR3 is 14 residues long. Germline V gene data show CDR1 as SGHAT and CDR2 as FQDESV (reference sequence). CDR3 in amino acids: CASSRTGNNSPLHF. Using reference TRBV11-1 and TRBJ1-6 for the parts outside the CDR3, the full variable domain is EAEVAQSPRYKITEKSQAVAFWCDPISGHATLYWYRQILGQGPELLVQFQDESVVDDSQLPKDRFSAERLKGVDSTLKIQPAELGDSAMYLCASSRTGNNSPLHFGNGTRLTVT.

The chain joins TRBV14 to TRBJ2-7. Germline CDR1 and CDR2: SGHDN and FVKESK. There are 14 residues in the CDR3. The CDR3: CASSQAWMNYEQYF.

This chain joins TRBV6-5 and TRBJ2-3; without DNA, the TCRdb call of TRBD2 cannot be checked. Germline CDR1 is MNHEY and CDR2 is SVGAGI. The CDR3 runs to 15 residues. CDR3: CASQRTSGRSDTQYF.

V and J are TRBV20-1 and TRBJ1-1. The CDR3 consists of 14 residues. From germline, CDR1 is DFQATT and CDR2 SNEGSKA (reference sequence). The CDR3 reads CSARGHTSNTEAFF.

The V gene is TRBV5-1, the J gene TRBJ1-1; checking the TCRdb D call of TRBD1 is not possible without DNA. This CDR3 has 14 amino acids. Germline CDR1 SGHRS, CDR2 YFSETQ. The CDR3: CASSLGGGSTEAFF.

This clonotype is labeled medium-sized (0.01 to 0.1%) based on frequency. The chain uses TRBV7-2 and TRBJ2-5; checking the TCRdb D call of TRBD1 is not possible without DNA. The CDR3 loop spans 15 amino acids. Germline V lookup: CDR1 SGHTA, CDR2 FQGNSA. CDR3 sequence reads: CASSLLAVPQETQYF.

The chain employs TRBV18 and TRBJ2-7; TCRdb reports TRBD1, a call that lacks DNA to check it against. Per germline, CDR1 KGHSH and CDR2 LQKENI. The CDR3 is 13 amino acids. The CDR3: CASSPGGGYEQYF.

The chain links TRBV7-3 to TRBJ2-5; without DNA, the TCRdb call of TRBD1 cannot be checked. Per germline, CDR1 SGHTA and CDR2 FQGTGA. The CDR3 length is 14 residues. The CDR3 sequence is CASSTSGEEETQYF.

V usage is TRBV18 and J usage is TRBJ1-2. From germline, CDR1 is KGHSH and CDR2 LQKENI. The CDR3 length is 12 residues. CDR3 amino acids: CASSYDKYGYTF.

CDR3 residues: CASSDLTGEQFF. V and J are TRBV2 and TRBJ2-1. CDR1 SNHLY and CDR2 FYNNEI come from the germline V gene. This CDR3 has 12 amino acids.

The chain uses TRBV14 and TRBJ2-5. The CDR3 covers 13 residues. Germline loops: CDR1 SGHDN, CDR2 FVKESK. This chain's CDR3 is CASRPQNQETQYF.

The chain links TRBV19 to TRBJ2-1; the D gene TCRdb calls, TRBD2, cannot be checked with no DNA. The CDR3 spans 18 residues. Germline values: CDR1 LNHDA, CDR2 SQIVND (reference sequence). The CDR3 protein is CASSILPRLAGENNEQFF.

Judged by frequency, this clonotype is medium-sized. The V gene is TRBV7-6, the J gene TRBJ2-7. CDR1 is SGHVS and CDR2 is FNYEAQ in the germline V gene. CDR3 length: 15 residues. This CDR3 reads CASSPRVGNPVEQYF.